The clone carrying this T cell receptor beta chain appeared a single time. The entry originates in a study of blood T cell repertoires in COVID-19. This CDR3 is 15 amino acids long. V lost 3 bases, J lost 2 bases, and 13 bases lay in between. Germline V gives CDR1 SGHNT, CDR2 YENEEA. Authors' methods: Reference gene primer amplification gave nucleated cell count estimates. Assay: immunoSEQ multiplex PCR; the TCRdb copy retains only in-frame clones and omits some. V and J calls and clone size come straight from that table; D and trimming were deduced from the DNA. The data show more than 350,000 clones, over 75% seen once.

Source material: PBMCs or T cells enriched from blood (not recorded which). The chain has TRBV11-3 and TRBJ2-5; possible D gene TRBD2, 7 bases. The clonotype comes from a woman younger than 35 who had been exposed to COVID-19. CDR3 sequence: CASSLRGGLQETQYF. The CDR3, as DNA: TGTGCCAGCAGCTTGAGGGGGGGGCTACAAGAGACCCAGTACTTC.